These T cell receptor beta chains were read from a single sample in a study of T cell responses to AZD1222 COVID-19 vaccine. TCRdb's copy holds only in-frame clones and misses some; the assay was immunoSEQ multiplex PCR. In the table there are about 99,000 clones, more than 85% of which are singletons. The sample consisted of peripheral blood, taken 28 days after the second AZD1222 dose. Every receptor here comes from an adult who received the AZD1222 COVID-19 vaccine. Both conserved end residues are part of each CDR3. A D gene is named only where the DNA matches it firmly. Size values are once, few and many counts, or a class for expanded clones, and some rows have none.

TRBV24-1,.,TRBJ1-6,TRBD1,TGTGCCACCAGTGATTTTGAGACAGGGGTCTATAATTCACCCCTCCACTTT,CATSDFETGVYNSPLHF
TRBV4-1,once,TRBJ2-3,TRBD2,TGCGCCAGCAGCCAGGCAATTAGCGGGAGGGCAAATACGCAGTATTTT,CASSQAISGRANTQYF
TRBV5-4,few,TRBJ1-2,TRBD1,TGTGCCAGCAGCTCCATGGACAGGGAGCGAAATAACTATGGCTACACCTTC,CASSSMDRERNNYGYTF
TRBV15,.,TRBJ2-7,.,TGTGCCACCAGCTCTTTCTCCCACCCTTCATACGAGCAGTACTTC,CATSSFSHPSYEQYF
TRBV18,.,TRBJ1-5,.,TGTGCCAGCTCATCGGGGACCCAAAATCAGCCCCAGCATTTT,CASSSGTQNQPQHF
TRBV27,.,TRBJ1-2,TRBD1,TGTGCCAGCAGTAAAGGGACAGGGGGGAACGGCTACACCTTC,CASSKGTGGNGYTF
TRBV28,.,TRBJ2-4,TRBD2,TGTGCCAGCAGTTCGCTGGGACTAGCTGAGGTTCAGTACTTC,CASSSLGLAEVQYF
TRBV6-6,.,TRBJ2-1,.,TGTGCCAGCCTTCAATCGACCGAGCAGTTCTTC,CASLQSTEQFF
TRBV11-2,.,TRBJ2-2,.,TGTGCCAGCAGCTTAGGGCGGACCGGGGAGCTGTTTTTT,CASSLGRTGELFF
TRBV6-1,.,TRBJ2-1,.,TGTGCCAGCAGTGGGATCCTAGGGGGGGCCTACAATGAGCAGTTCTTC,CASSGILGGAYNEQFF
TRBV19,.,TRBJ2-2,.,TGTGCCAGTAGGGCCAGGACAGGAGGGCGCGGGGAGCTGTTTTTT,CASRARTGGRGELFF
TRBV7-2,.,TRBJ2-7,.,TGTGCCAGCAGCTCTGTGGGGGCGCGGCGCGAGCAGTACTTC,CASSSVGARREQYF
TRBV18,.,TRBJ1-5,.,TGTGCCAGTTCGATGGGCAGGTCTTTCCATAGTAGCAATCAGCCCCAGCATTTT,CASSMGRSFHSSNQPQHF
TRBV7-2,.,TRBJ1-2,.,TGTGCCAGCAGCTTAGACGGGGGAGACTATGGCTACACCTTC,CASSLDGGDYGYTF
TRBV4-2,.,TRBJ2-2,.,TGTGCCAGCAGCCCACAGGGACGGGGGACCGGGGAGCTGTTTTTT,CASSPQGRGTGELFF
TRBV3-1/TRBV3-2,.,TRBJ2-3,TRBD1,TGTGCCAGCAGCCCCCGGACAGGGCTCACAGATACGCAGTATTTT,CASSPRTGLTDTQYF
TRBV10-1,.,TRBJ1-6,.,TGCGCCAGCAGTGAGGGATTTAATTCACCCCTCCACTTT,CASSEGFNSPLHF
TRBV5-4,.,TRBJ1-3,TRBD1,TGTGCCAGCAGCTCGAGGACAGGGGGGTCTGGAAACACCATATATTTT,CASSSRTGGSGNTIYF
TRBV5-4,few,TRBJ2-7,TRBD1,TGTGCCAGCAGCATCGACAGGGGCTCCTACGAGCAGTACTTC,CASSIDRGSYEQYF
TRBV3-1/TRBV3-2,few,TRBJ1-2,.,TGTGCCAGCAGCCCTCAAAGGGGTCCGGATGGCTACACCTTC,CASSPQRGPDGYTF
TRBV18,.,TRBJ2-3,.,TGTGCCAGCTCACCTGCGGGGACAGAGACAGATACGCAGTATTTT,CASSPAGTETDTQYF
TRBV10-3,.,TRBJ2-2,.,TGTGCCGCTCTGAGGACAGTTAACACCGGGGAGCTGTTTTTT,CAALRTVNTGELFF
TRBV28,.,TRBJ2-6,.,TGTGCCAGCAAAAGTCGGGGACTCTCTGGGGCCAACGTCCTGACTTTC,CASKSRGLSGANVLTF
TRBV5-4,.,TRBJ1-2,.,TGTGCCAGCAGCCCCGCGGGCGGGGGAGACTATGGCTACACCTTC,CASSPAGGGDYGYTF
TRBV4-3,few,TRBJ1-6,.,TGCGCCAGCAGCCAAGATCTGGTGGGGAATTCACCCCTCCACTTT,CASSQDLVGNSPLHF
TRBV7-7,.,TRBJ2-1,TRBD2,TGTGCTAGCAGCCTCGCACTAGCGGGAGGGCCGGGAAATGAGCAGTTCTTC,CASSLALAGGPGNEQFF
TRBV5-6,.,TRBJ2-7,.,TGTGCCAGCACTCGGATCACCTACGAGCAGTACTTC,CASTRITYEQYF
TRBV28,.,TRBJ2-1,.,TGTGCCAGCACGAGGAGGAGCTCCTACAATGAGCAGTTCTTC,CASTRRSSYNEQFF
TRBV10-3,few,TRBJ2-7,TRBD2,TGTGCCATCAACTCCCAGCGGGAGAACGAGCAGTACTTC,CAINSQRENEQYF
TRBV30,.,TRBJ1-5,.,TGTGCCTGGAGTGCAGATCGGACGGAATATAGCAATCAGCCCCAGCATTTT,CAWSADRTEYSNQPQHF
TRBV28,.,TRBJ1-1,.,TGTGCCAGTACCAGGAACACTGAAGCTTTCTTT,CASTRNTEAFF
TRBV10-2,.,TRBJ1-1,TRBD1,TGCGCCAGCAGTATTAGCGGCCAGGGGGCGATTAGTAGGAATGAAGCTTTCTTT,CASSISGQGAISRNEAFF
TRBV21-1,.,TRBJ2-1,.,TGTGCCAGCAGCAAAGGGACTAGCGGCTCCTACAATGAGCAGTTCTTC,CASSKGTSGSYNEQFF
TRBV29-1,.,TRBJ1-2,.,TGCAGCGTCGACCCAGGGAACTATGGCTACACCTTC,CSVDPGNYGYTF
TRBV28,.,TRBJ2-1,.,TGTGCCAGCAGTTTCGGGCTATCCTACAATGAGCAGTTCTTC,CASSFGLSYNEQFF
TRBV28,.,TRBJ2-5,.,TGTGCCAGCAGTTCCTCCCCGTTGGAGACCCAGTACTTC,CASSSSPLETQYF
TRBV7-2,.,TRBJ1-4,.,TGTGCCAGCAGCCGCTTCGCAACTAATGAAAAACTGTTTTTT,CASSRFATNEKLFF
TRBV19,.,TRBJ1-5,TRBD1,TGTGCCAGTAGTTCCGACAGGGGGCGGCAGCCCCAGCATTTT,CASSSDRGRQPQHF
TRBV19,.,TRBJ1-5,.,TGTGCCAGTAGTATATCTAGCAATCAGCCCCAGCATTTT,CASSISSNQPQHF
TRBV7-9,.,TRBJ2-7,TRBD1,TGTGCCAGCAGCCCGACGGGACAGGGACCACACGAGCAGTACTTC,CASSPTGQGPHEQYF
TRBV7-2,.,TRBJ1-1,TRBD1,TGTGCCAGCAGCTTAGACGGGACAGGGACTGAAGCTTTCTTT,CASSLDGTGTEAFF
TRBV5-4,.,TRBJ2-4,TRBD2,TGTGCCAGCAGCTTGGGGCTAGCGGGAGTAGAGAAAAACATTCAGTACTTC,CASSLGLAGVEKNIQYF
TRBV9,.,TRBJ1-2,.,TGTGCCAGCAGCGTAGCCGGACAGAATTATGGCTACACCTTC,CASSVAGQNYGYTF
TRBV27,.,TRBJ2-5,.,TGTGCCAGCAGTTCCCGACGGGGGCAGGAGACCCAGTACTTC,CASSSRRGQETQYF
TRBV14,.,TRBJ2-3,.,TGTGCCAGCAGCCCGGGTAGGGGAAGAGGAGATACGCAGTATTTT,CASSPGRGRGDTQYF
TRBV24-1,once,TRBJ2-6,.,TGTGCCACCAGTGAATGGGACACGGACTCTGGGGCCAACGTCCTGACTTTC,CATSEWDTDSGANVLTF
TRBV7-9,.,TRBJ1-3,.,TGTGCCAGCAGTATCCCGGGGGGGGTAACTGGAAACACCATATATTTT,CASSIPGGVTGNTIYF
TRBV11-1,.,TRBJ1-1,.,TGTGCCAGCAGCTTATTCGTCGGGGAAGCTTTCTTT,CASSLFVGEAFF
TRBV27,.,TRBJ1-6,TRBD1,TGTGCCAGCAGTTTAGTTAGACAGGGGGCCCTGCCGTATTCACCCCTCCACTTT,CASSLVRQGALPYSPLHF
TRBV10-3,.,TRBJ1-1,.,TGTGCCATCAGTGAGCCCGGGAAGAACACTGAAGCTTTCTTT,CAISEPGKNTEAFF
TRBV10-3,.,TRBJ2-1,.,TGTGCCATCAGTGAGTTTCCCGGGACGGCGAGCTCCTACAATGAGCAGTTCTTC,CAISEFPGTASSYNEQFF
TRBV19,.,TRBJ2-6,TRBD1,TGTGCCACCTCGGACAGGGGGGCCTCGGGAGGGGCCAACGTCCTGACTTTC,CATSDRGASGGANVLTF
TRBV3-1/TRBV3-2,.,TRBJ2-1,.,TGTGCCAGCAGCCGTTCAGGGTCCCGGCTCTACAATGAGCAGTTCTTC,CASSRSGSRLYNEQFF
TRBV5-1,.,TRBJ2-3,TRBD2,TGCGCCAGCAGCTTACGGGGGTTGTGGACTAGCGGACTAGATACGCAGTATTTT,CASSLRGLWTSGLDTQYF
TRBV6-1,.,TRBJ2-5,TRBD2,TGTGCCAGCAGTGCCTCGATCTCTAGCGGACAAGAGACCCAGTACTTC,CASSASISSGQETQYF
TRBV2,.,TRBJ1-3,.,TGTGCCAGCGATAGGGGTGAAGGGTCTGGAAACACCATATATTTT,CASDRGEGSGNTIYF
TRBV29-1,.,TRBJ2-7,.,TGCAGCGTCGGGACTCACTCCTACGAGCAGTACTTC,CSVGTHSYEQYF